The T cell receptor beta chain under discussion was sequenced for a study of T cells in Graves' hyperthyroidism and ophthalmopathy. Graves' hyperthyroidism showing no ophthalmopathy progression within 18 months was considered stable. It was uncontrolled infection, other autoimmune disease, pregnancy or lactation that excluded patients. The PBMCs studied were ones that came from around 10 ml fresh peripheral blood. A few counts support this clonotype. Antigen: not known. Study-wide findings and caveats: Ophthalmopathy was distinguished from stable hyperthyroidism by 13 V-J signatures.

From RNA transcripts, TCR beta CDR3 regions were amplified. The study used the HTBI primer set for a first-round RT-PCR of the TCR CDR3. In TCRdb, the multiplex PCR reads were re-called with MiXCR into one record per CDR3 protein. The table has around 620,000 distinct CDR3 sequences, 16% seen once. V lost 0 bases to trimming and J lost 9 bases, with 6 bases between them. From germline, CDR1 is SGHNT and CDR2 YYREEE (reference sequence). The CDR3 sequence is 12 residues long. The clonotype was recovered from a woman younger than 45 with Graves' hyperthyroidism. Sequenced: blood. The chain employs TRBV5-4 and TRBJ2-2; D may be TRBD1 (5 bases). The CDR3 loop reads CASSLGTRELFF. The CDR3 DNA reads TGTGCCAGCAGCTTGGGGACAAGGGAGCTGTTTTTT.